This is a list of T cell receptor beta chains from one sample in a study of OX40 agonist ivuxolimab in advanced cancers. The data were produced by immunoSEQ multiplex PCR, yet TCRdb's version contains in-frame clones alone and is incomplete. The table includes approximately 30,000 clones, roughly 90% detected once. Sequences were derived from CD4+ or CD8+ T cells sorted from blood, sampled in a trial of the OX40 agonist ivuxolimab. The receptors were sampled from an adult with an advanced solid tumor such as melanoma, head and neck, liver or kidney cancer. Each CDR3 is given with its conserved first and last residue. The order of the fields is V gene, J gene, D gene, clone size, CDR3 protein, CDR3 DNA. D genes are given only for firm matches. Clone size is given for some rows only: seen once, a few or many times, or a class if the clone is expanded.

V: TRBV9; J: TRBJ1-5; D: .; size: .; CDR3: CASSVDAGAGNQPQHF; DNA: TGTGCCAGCAGCGTAGACGCAGGGGCGGGCAATCAGCCCCAGCATTTT
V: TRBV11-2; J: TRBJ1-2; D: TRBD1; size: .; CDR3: CASSSTAAGGYGYTF; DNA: TGTGCCAGCAGCTCGACAGCAGCAGGGGGGTATGGCTACACCTTC
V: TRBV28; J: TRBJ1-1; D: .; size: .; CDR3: CASTNPSDYSPEAFF; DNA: TGTGCCAGCACTAACCCCTCGGACTACTCGCCTGAAGCTTTCTTT
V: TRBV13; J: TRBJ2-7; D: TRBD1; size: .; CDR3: CASSHLGQANSIYEQYF; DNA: TGTGCCAGCAGCCACCTTGGACAGGCGAATTCGATCTACGAGCAGTACTTC
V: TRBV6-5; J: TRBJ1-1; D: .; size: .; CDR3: CASSYSTVAEAFF; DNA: TGTGCCAGCAGTTACTCGACGGTGGCTGAAGCTTTCTTT
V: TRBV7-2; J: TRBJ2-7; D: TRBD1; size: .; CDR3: CASSSMWGQGVAYEQYF; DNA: TGTGCCAGCAGTTCTATGTGGGGTCAGGGGGTAGCCTACGAGCAGTACTTC
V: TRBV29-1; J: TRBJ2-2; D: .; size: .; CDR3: CSVVADNTGELFF; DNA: TGCAGCGTTGTCGCAGACAACACCGGGGAGCTGTTTTTT
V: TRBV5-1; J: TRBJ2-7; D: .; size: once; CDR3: CASRVQGHEQYF; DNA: TGCGCCAGCAGGGTGCAGGGCCACGAGCAGTACTTC
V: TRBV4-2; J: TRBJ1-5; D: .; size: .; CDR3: CASSQVLGDQPQHF; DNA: TGTGCCAGCAGCCAAGTGTTAGGGGATCAGCCCCAGCATTTT
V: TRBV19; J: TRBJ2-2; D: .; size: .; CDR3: CASDLSGELFF; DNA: TGTGCCAGTGACTTGAGCGGGGAGCTGTTTTTT
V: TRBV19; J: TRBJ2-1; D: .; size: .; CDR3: CASTHVRVGEQFF; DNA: TGTGCCAGTACCCACGTTAGGGTGGGTGAGCAGTTCTTC
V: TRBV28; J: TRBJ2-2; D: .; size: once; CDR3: CATNLGLYSNTGELFF; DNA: TGTGCCACCAACCTGGGGTTATACTCGAACACCGGGGAGCTGTTTTTT
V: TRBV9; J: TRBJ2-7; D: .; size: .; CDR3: CASSVAGGFTYEQYF; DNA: TGTGCCAGCAGCGTGGCCGGGGGCTTCACCTACGAGCAGTACTTC
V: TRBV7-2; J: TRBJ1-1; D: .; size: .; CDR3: CASSLGAEEGRVLSEAFF; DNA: TGTGCCAGCAGCTTAGGAGCCGAGGAGGGGAGAGTGCTGTCTGAAGCTTTCTTT
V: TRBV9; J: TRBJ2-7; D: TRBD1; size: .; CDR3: CASSANPGTGTYEQYF; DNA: TGTGCCAGCAGCGCGAACCCCGGGACAGGGACCTACGAGCAGTACTTC
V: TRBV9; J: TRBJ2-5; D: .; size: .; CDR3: CASSLGTGRAETQYF; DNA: TGTGCCAGCAGCCTAGGAACGGGGCGCGCAGAGACCCAGTACTTC
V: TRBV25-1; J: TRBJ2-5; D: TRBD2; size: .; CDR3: CASSETSGLSKGTQYF; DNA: TGTGCCAGCAGTGAAACTAGCGGGTTGTCTAAAGGGACCCAGTACTTC
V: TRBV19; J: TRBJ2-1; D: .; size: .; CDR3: CASSIGGLGDYNEQFF; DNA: TGTGCCAGTAGTATTGGGGGGCTAGGGGACTACAATGAGCAGTTCTTC
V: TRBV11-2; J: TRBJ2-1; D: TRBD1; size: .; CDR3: CASSLVISGTGDIGEQFF; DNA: TGTGCCAGCAGCTTAGTGATTTCTGGGACAGGGGATATCGGTGAGCAGTTCTTC
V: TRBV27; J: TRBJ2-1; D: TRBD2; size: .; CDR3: CASSPFTSGSGNEQFF; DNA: TGTGCCAGCAGTCCGTTTACTAGCGGGAGTGGGAATGAGCAGTTCTTC
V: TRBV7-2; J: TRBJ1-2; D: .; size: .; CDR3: CASSFFSQGLRSYTF; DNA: TGTGCCAGCAGCTTCTTCTCCCAGGGCTTGCGTAGCTACACCTTC
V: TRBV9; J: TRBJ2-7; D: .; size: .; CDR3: CASSPDLRGLEQYF; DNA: TGTGCCAGCAGTCCAGACCTCCGGGGTCTCGAGCAGTACTTC
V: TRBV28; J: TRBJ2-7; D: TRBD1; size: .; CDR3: CASRGQGSYEQYF; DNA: TGTGCCAGCAGGGGACAGGGATCCTACGAGCAGTACTTC
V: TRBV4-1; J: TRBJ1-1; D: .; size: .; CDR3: CASSQEPARNTEAFF; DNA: TGCGCCAGCAGCCAAGAACCCGCCCGGAACACTGAAGCTTTCTTT